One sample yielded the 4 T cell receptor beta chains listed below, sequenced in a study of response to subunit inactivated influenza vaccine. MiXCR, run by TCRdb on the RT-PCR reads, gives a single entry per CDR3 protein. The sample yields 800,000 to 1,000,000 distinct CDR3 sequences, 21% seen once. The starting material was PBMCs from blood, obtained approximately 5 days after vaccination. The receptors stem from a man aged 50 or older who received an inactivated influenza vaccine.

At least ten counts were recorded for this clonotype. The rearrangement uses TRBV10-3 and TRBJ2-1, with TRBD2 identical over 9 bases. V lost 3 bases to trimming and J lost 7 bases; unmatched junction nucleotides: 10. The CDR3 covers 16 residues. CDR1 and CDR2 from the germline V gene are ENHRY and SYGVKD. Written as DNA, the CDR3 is TGTGCCATCAGTGACATCTCGCGGGGGGGCATAAATGAGCAGTTCTTC. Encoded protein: CAISDISRGGINEQFF.

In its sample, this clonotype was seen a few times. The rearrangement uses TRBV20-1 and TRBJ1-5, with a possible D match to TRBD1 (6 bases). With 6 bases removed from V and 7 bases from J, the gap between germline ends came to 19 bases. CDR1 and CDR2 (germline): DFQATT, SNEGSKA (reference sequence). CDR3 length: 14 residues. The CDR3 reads CSAPIGGPLQPQHF. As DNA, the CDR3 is TGCAGTGCACCTATCGGGGGGCCCCTACAGCCCCAGCATTTT.

The CDR3 DNA reads as TGTGCCAGCAGCTTATTGACAGACTACAATGAGCAGTTCTTC. This translates into CASSLLTDYNEQFF. The chain recombines TRBV7-9 with TRBJ2-1; D possibly corresponds to TRBD1 (5 bases). The ends were cut back, 2 bases at V and 3 bases at J, with 8 bases in the middle. The CDR3 has 14 residues. Germline CDR1 SEHNR, CDR2 FQNEAQ (reference sequence).

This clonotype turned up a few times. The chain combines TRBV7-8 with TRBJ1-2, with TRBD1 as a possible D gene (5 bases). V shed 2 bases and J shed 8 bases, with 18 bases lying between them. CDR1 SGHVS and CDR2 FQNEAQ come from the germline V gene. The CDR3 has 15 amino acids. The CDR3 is CASSLIVRGDAGYTF. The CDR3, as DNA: TGTGCCAGCAGCTTAATAGTGAGAGGGGATGCCGGCTACACCTTC.